The 21 T cell receptor beta chains given below trace back to one sample, sequenced in a study of early T cells in non-severe SARS-CoV-2 infection. TCRdb analysed the 5' RACE reads with MiXCR anew, one entry per CDR3 protein. The table lists fewer than 85,000 distinct CDR3 sequences, about an eighth of them singletons. Sequences were obtained from whole blood. The receptors here all came from an adult who was a healthcare worker with PCR-confirmed SARS-CoV-2 infection or an uninfected control (not recorded which).

In its sample, this clonotype was seen many times. The V and J genes are TRBV7-9 and TRBJ2-7; D is unresolved. The ends were cut back, 1 base at V and 3 bases at J, with 10 bases in the middle. This CDR3 has 14 amino acids. Germline CDR1 SEHNR, CDR2 FQNEAQ (reference sequence). The CDR3: CASSLGRSYYEQYF. The DNA of the CDR3 is TGTGCCAGCAGCTTAGGGCGGTCTTACTACGAGCAGTACTTC.

This clonotype was recorded many times. The chain couples TRBV30 to TRBJ1-1; the D is unclear. Trimming pared 4 bases from V and 1 base from J, leaving 4 bases between. The CDR3 has 11 amino acids. The germline V gene encodes CDR1 GTSNPN and CDR2 SVGIG (reference sequence). The CDR3 loop is CAWIWNTEAFF. CDR3 coding DNA: TGTGCCTGGATCTGGAACACTGAAGCTTTCTTT.

This clonotype turned up a few times. The chain couples TRBV7-9 to TRBJ1-6, with no clear D. The CDR3 contains 14 residues. V lost 5 bases and J 10 bases, leaving 15 bases between the germline ends. The germline CDR1 and CDR2 sequences are SEHNR and FQNEAQ (reference sequence). DNA of the CDR3: TGTGCCAGCAGCCTAGGCTGGGCCGGGTCACCCCTCCACTTT. It codes for CASSLGWAGSPLHF.

This clonotype was picked up many times. The chain recombines TRBV27 with TRBJ2-1; D perhaps matches TRBD2 (5 bases). Trimming removed 5 bases at V and 0 bases at J, with 11 bases between. Germline CDR1 and CDR2: MNHEY and SMNVEV (reference sequence). The CDR3 loop spans 15 amino acids. In DNA form, the CDR3 reads TGTGCCAGCAGTCGGGATGCGAGCTCCTACAATGAGCAGTTCTTC. Residues: CASSRDASSYNEQFF.

In its sample, this clonotype was seen many times. The chain carries TRBV19 and TRBJ2-6; D is unclear. Germline lookup yields CDR1 LNHDA and CDR2 SQIVND (reference sequence). There are 14 residues in the CDR3. V lost 7 bases and J lost 0, with 7 bases in between. The CDR3 protein is CASISISGANVLTF. Written as DNA, the CDR3 is TGTGCCAGTATATCGATCTCTGGGGCCAACGTCCTGACTTTC. The full variable domain, its missing parts supplied by reference TRBV19 and TRBJ2-6, is DGGITQSPKYLFRKEGQNVTLSCEQNLNHDAMYWYRQDPGQGLRLIYYSQIVNDFQKGDIAEGYSVSREKKESFPLTVTSAQKNPTAFYLCASISISGANVLTFGAGSRLTVL.

The sample holds many counts of this clonotype. This rearrangement joins TRBV5-1 to TRBJ2-5, with D possibly TRBD1 on 6 matching bases. The germline V gene has CDR1 SGHRS and CDR2 YFSETQ. The germline V and J ends were trimmed by 4 bases and 5 bases, with 15 bases remaining between them. The CDR3 covers 14 residues. CDR3 DNA sequence: TGCGCCAGCAGCCTAAAGGGGGAGAGGGAGACCCAGTACTTC. It codes for CASSLKGERETQYF. Based on the CDR3 plus reference TRBV5-1 and TRBJ2-5, the full variable domain is KAGVTQTPRYLIKTRGQQVTLSCSPISGHRSVSWYQQTPGQGLQFLFEYFSETQRNKGNFPGRFSGRQFSNSRSEMNVSTLELGDSALYLCASSLKGERETQYFGPGTRLLVL.

This clonotype has ten or more counts. The chain employs TRBV19 and TRBJ1-2; D not resolved. V lost 7 bases to trimming and J lost 4 bases, with 13 bases between them. The CDR3 sequence is 13 residues long. The germline V gene has CDR1 LNHDA and CDR2 SQIVND (reference sequence). As DNA, the CDR3 is TGTGCCAGTACCCAGACTCCCCCCTATGGCTACACCTTC. Protein sequence: CASTQTPPYGYTF.

This clonotype was detected ten times or more. The rearrangement uses TRBV21-1 and TRBJ2-5; the table calls TRBD2, which could not be checked here. TRBV21-1 is marked as a pseudogene. The CDR3 contains 15 residues. The CDR3 loop reads CASSKVVAGEETQYF. CDR3 nucleotides: TGTGCCAGCAGCAAGGTAGTAGCGGGGGAAGAGACCCAGTACTTC.

This clonotype has ten or more counts. The rearrangement uses TRBV11-2 and TRBJ2-7, with D perhaps TRBD2 (6 bases). The germline V gene has CDR1 SGHAT and CDR2 FQNNGV. V lost 3 bases and J 7 bases, leaving 13 bases between the germline ends. The length of the CDR3 is 13 residues. The CDR3 DNA reads as TGTGCCAGCAGCTTTCTCTCCGGAGGGGAGCAGTACTTC. It specifies CASSFLSGGEQYF. Full variable domain (outside the CDR3, taken from reference TRBV11-2 and TRBJ2-7): EAGVAQSPRYKIIEKRQSVAFWCNPISGHATLYWYQQILGQGPKLLIQFQNNGVVDDSQLPKDRFSAERLKGVDSTLKIQPAKLEDSAVYLCASSFLSGGEQYFGPGTRLTVT.

This chain joins TRBV20-1 and TRBJ1-2; TRBD1 might be the D (6 bases). The CDR3 is 15 residues long. Germline CDR1 and CDR2: DFQATT and SNEGSKA (reference sequence). V was clipped by 5 bases and J by 7 bases, with 23 bases between them. The CDR3 DNA is TGCAGTGCTCCTCCCCCGGGACAAACCCTCAGTGGCTACACCTTC. Its protein product is CSAPPPGQTLSGYTF.

This clonotype was seen at least ten times. This chain links TRBV7-2 with TRBJ2-1, with a weak D call TRBD1 (6 bases). Germline V gives CDR1 SGHTA, CDR2 FQGNSA. CDR3 length: 15 residues. The V end lost 5 bases, the J end lost 9 bases, and 20 bases lay between the germline ends. The CDR3 loop is CASSRTGSGKLEQFF. The CDR3 DNA follows: TGTGCCAGCAGCCGAACAGGGAGCGGCAAACTTGAGCAGTTCTTC.

There are many counts of this clonotype. The gene calls are TRBV12-3 or TRBV12-4 and TRBJ1-5; D is perhaps TRBD1 (5 bases). V was trimmed by 11 bases and J by 0 bases, leaving 14 bases between them. This CDR3 has 14 residues. Here the CDR3 DNA reads TGTGCCTCTGGGGCCTCAATTAGCAATCAGCCCCAGCATTTT. It yields the protein CASGASISNQPQHF.

This clonotype was recorded many times. The CDR3 protein is CASSEGDRSYGYTF. The CDR3 region has the DNA TGTGCCAGCAGTGAAGGCGACAGGTCCTATGGCTACACCTTC. The J gene is TRBJ1-2, the V gene TRBV2; perhaps TRBD1 as D (6 bases). The CDR3 covers 14 residues. V dropped 1 base and J dropped 4 bases, with 10 bases sitting between them. The germline gives CDR1 SNHLY, CDR2 FYNNEI.

This clonotype was observed at least ten times. V gene TRBV12-3 or TRBV12-4 combines with J gene TRBJ1-1; no clear D. The length of the CDR3 is 15 residues. Deletions cut 3 bases from V and 2 bases from J, with 13 bases between. CDR3 in DNA: TGTGCCAGCAGTTTTACCCCGCCGGATAACACTGAAGCTTTCTTT. It is translated as CASSFTPPDNTEAFF.

The chain couples TRBV13 to TRBJ2-1; D call uncertain. Germline CDR1 PRHDT, CDR2 FYEKMQ (reference sequence). The ends were cut back, 2 bases at V and 7 bases at J, with 12 bases in the middle. The CDR3 sequence is 14 residues long. CDR3 sequence (DNA): TGTGCCAGCAGCTTACGGAACCCTCCTAATGAGCAGTTCTTC. This gives the protein CASSLRNPPNEQFF.

The chain joins TRBV29-1 to TRBJ2-5; D is uncertain. The CDR3 contains 10 residues. V lost 4 bases and J 5 bases, leaving 5 bases between the germline ends. CDR1 is SQVTM and CDR2 is ANQGSEA in the germline V gene. The CDR3 DNA reads as TGCAGCGTTGGATGGGAGACCCAGTACTTC. Translating gives CSVGWETQYF.

This clonotype was counted ten times or more. This chain connects TRBV27 to TRBJ2-2, with 10 bases aligning to TRBD2. After removal of 7 bases from V and 1 base from J, the junction contained 12 bases not matched to a gene. Germline assignment: CDR1 MNHEY and CDR2 SMNVEV (reference sequence). The CDR3 extends over 18 amino acids. The CDR3 DNA reads as TGTGCCAGCACCCGTTTGGGAAGCGGGAGGGGGAACACCGGGGAGCTGTTTTTT. This gives the protein CASTRLGSGRGNTGELFF.

This clonotype was observed many times. This chain connects TRBV6-6 to TRBJ2-7; D not certain. The CDR3 consists of 12 residues. Germline-derived CDR1 and CDR2 are MNHNY and SVGAGI (reference sequence). V was clipped by 3 bases and J by 4 bases, with 7 bases between them. This chain's CDR3 is CASSYLAYEQYF. CDR3 coding DNA: TGTGCCAGCAGTTATTTGGCGTACGAGCAGTACTTC.

At least ten counts were recorded for this clonotype. V is TRBV6-2 or TRBV6-3 and J is TRBJ2-5; 7 nucleotides line up with TRBD1. CDR1 is MNHEY, CDR2 SVGEGT, per germline. V gave up 2 bases and J gave up 5 bases; unmatched junction bases: 8. This CDR3 has 15 amino acids. The CDR3 spells CASSYGTEAWETQYF. The CDR3 DNA follows: TGTGCCAGCAGTTACGGGACAGAGGCCTGGGAGACCCAGTACTTC.

This clonotype was seen repeatedly, ten times or more. CDR3 sequence reads: CASSLARTGGSSGANVLTF. The CDR3 nucleotides read TGTGCCAGCAGCTTAGCAAGAACAGGGGGTAGCTCTGGGGCCAACGTCCTGACTTTC. This sequence joins TRBV7-8 and TRBJ2-6, with 8 bases that match TRBD1. The length of the CDR3 is 19 residues. Germline CDR1 is SGHVS and CDR2 is FQNEAQ. V trimming: 0 bases; J trimming: 0 bases; junction bases outside the gene matches: 7.

At least ten counts were recorded for this clonotype. The CDR3 reads CASSLDPNQETQYF. In DNA form, the CDR3 reads TGCGCCAGCAGCTTGGACCCCAACCAAGAGACCCAGTACTTC. The chain recombines TRBV5-1 with TRBJ2-5; D gene uncertain. The CDR3 is 14 amino acids. Trimming left V 0 bases short and J 0 bases short, with 6 bases between. The germline V gene encodes CDR1 SGHRS and CDR2 YFSETQ.